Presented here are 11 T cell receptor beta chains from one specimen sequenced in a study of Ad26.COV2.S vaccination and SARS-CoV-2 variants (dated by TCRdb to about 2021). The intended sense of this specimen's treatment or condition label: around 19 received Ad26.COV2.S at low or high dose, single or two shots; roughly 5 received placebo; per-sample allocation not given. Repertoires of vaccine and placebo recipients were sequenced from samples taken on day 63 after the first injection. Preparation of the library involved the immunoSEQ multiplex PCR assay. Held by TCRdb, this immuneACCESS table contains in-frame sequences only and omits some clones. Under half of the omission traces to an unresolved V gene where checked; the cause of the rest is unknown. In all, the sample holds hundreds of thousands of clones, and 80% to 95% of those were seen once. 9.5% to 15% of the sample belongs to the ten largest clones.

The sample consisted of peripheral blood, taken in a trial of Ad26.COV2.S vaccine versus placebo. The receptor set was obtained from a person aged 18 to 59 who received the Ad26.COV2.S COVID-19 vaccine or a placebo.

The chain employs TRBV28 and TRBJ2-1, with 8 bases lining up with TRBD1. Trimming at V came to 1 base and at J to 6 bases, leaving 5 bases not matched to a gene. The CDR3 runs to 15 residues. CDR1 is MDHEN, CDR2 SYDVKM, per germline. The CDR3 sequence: CASSLLQGVGNEQFF. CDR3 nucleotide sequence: TGTGCCAGCAGTTTATTACAGGGGGTTGGCAATGAGCAGTTCTTC.

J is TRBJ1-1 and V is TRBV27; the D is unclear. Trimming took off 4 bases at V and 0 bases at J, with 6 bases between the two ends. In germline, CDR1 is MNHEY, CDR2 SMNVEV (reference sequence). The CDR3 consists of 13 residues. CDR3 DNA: TGTGCCAGCAGTTCGGCCATGAACACTGAAGCTTTCTTT. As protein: CASSSAMNTEAFF.

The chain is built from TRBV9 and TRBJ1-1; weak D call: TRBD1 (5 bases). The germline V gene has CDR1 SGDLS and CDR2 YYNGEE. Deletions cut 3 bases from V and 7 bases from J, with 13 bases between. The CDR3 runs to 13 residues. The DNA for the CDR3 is TGTGCCAGCAGCGCGGGACCGGGGCATGAAGCTTTCTTT. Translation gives CASSAGPGHEAFF.

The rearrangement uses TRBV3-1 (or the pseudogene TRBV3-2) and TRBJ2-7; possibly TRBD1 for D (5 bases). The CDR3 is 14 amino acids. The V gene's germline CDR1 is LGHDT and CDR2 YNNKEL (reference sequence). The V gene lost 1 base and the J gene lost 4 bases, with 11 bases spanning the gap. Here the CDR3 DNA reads TGTGCCAGCAGCCAAGTAGTTGGGGCTTACGAGCAGTACTTC. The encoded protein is CASSQVVGAYEQYF.

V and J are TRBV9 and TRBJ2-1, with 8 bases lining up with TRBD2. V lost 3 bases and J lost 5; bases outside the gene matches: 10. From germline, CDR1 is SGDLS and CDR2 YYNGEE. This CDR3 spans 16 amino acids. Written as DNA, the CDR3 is TGTGCCAGCAGCGCTCCCCCAGCGGGAGTGAACAATGAGCAGTTCTTC. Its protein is CASSAPPAGVNNEQFF.

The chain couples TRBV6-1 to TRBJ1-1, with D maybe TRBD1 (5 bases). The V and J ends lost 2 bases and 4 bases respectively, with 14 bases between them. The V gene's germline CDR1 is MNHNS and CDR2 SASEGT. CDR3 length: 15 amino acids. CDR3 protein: CASSERQLASTEAFF. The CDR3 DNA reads TGTGCCAGCAGTGAACGACAGCTAGCCAGCACTGAAGCTTTCTTT.

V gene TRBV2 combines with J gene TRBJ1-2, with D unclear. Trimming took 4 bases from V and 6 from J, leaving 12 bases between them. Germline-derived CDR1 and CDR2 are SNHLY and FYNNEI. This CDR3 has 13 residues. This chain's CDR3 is CASSGLSGNGYTF. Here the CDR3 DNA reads TGTGCCAGCAGTGGACTGAGCGGGAATGGCTACACCTTC.

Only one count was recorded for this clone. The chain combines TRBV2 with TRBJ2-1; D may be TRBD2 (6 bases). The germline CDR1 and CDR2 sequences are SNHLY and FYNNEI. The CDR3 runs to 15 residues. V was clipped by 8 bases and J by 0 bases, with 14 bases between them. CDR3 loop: CASGRQGGSYNEQFF. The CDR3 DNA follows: TGTGCCAGCGGACGCCAGGGAGGCTCCTACAATGAGCAGTTCTTC.

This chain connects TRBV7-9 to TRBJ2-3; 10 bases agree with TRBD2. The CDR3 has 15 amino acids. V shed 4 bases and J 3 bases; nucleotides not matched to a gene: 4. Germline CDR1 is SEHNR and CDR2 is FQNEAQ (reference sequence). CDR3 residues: CASSSPGLATDTQYF. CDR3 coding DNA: TGTGCCAGCAGCTCCCCGGGACTAGCGACAGATACGCAGTATTTT.

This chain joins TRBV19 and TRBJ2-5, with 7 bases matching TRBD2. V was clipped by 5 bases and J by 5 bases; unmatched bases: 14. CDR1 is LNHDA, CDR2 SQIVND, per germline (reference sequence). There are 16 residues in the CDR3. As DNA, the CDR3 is TGTGCCAGTAGTCCCCCCCGGACGGGGAGGGCGGAGACCCAGTACTTC. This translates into CASSPPRTGRAETQYF.

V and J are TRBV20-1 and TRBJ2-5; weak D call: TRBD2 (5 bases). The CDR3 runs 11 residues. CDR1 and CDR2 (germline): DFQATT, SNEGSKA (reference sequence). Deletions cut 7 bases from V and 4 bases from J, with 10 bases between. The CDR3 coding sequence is TGCAGTGGTGGAGGACCAGAGACCCAGTACTTC. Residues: CSGGGPETQYF.